This T cell receptor beta chain was profiled in a study of control samples from healthy donors and cancer patients (dated by TCRdb to 2019 to 2021). With regard to this clone: Its antigen is currently not known. The input lacks base qualities; no much larger clone sits a single base away.

The junction shows trimming of 3 bases on V and 4 bases on J, plus 21 bases between the germline ends. The CDR3, cysteine through phenylalanine, is 17 amino acids long. Only the CDR3 DNA stays, 51 bases, in frame from base 1. Sequences MGHRA (CDR1) and YSYEKL (CDR2) are obtained from the germline V gene. The method behind the library was the immunoSEQ multiplex PCR assay. Sourced from immuneACCESS, this table was stored by TCRdb with only in-frame sequences that have V and J called. A share of the clones is absent; for the studies checked, an unresolved V gene accounts for under half, and the remainder has no known explanation. This sample lists some 150,000 clones; 89% were detected once. The ten largest clones represent around 4.9% of the sample.

The TCR was taken from a man aged 25-45 years in good health. Recombination joined TRBV4-1 with TRBJ1-1; the D gene lacks a confident call. The sequenced sample consisted of blood. The nucleotide sequence is TGCGCCAGCAGCCAGGGAGATTGGCACGGCGGAGGCACTGAAGCTTTCTTT. It encodes CASSQGDWHGGGTEAFF.